This TCR beta chain stems from a study of blood T cell repertoires in COVID-19. Study summary: Both acute and convalescent COVID-19 samples were obtained from the United States, Italy and Spain.

As processed by the authors: The assay estimated nucleated cells by amplifying reference gene primers. This table comes from immunoSEQ multiplex PCR, and its TCRdb copy is limited to in-frame clones, with some not included. V and J calls and clone size are those listed in that table; D and trimming were worked out from the DNA. The repertoire holds roughly 260,000 clones, with approximately 86% as singletons. Germline CDR1 and CDR2: SQVTM and ANQGSEA. The CDR3 loop spans 14 amino acids. The V and J ends lost 7 bases and 6 bases, in that order; junction bases with no gene match: 9. V and J are TRBV29-1 and TRBJ2-2, with 9 bases that match TRBD1. The receptor was isolated from a man aged 40-49 years who had recovered from COVID-19. Specimen: peripheral blood. CDR3 nucleotides: TGCAGCGGATCGACAGGGGGACTCGCCGGGGAGCTGTTTTTT. Amino acid sequence: CSGSTGGLAGELFF.